The rows below give T cell receptor beta chains drawn from one sample of a study of regulatory T cells in long-lasting Graves disease. TCRdb used MiXCR to reprocess the multiplex PCR reads, holding one entry per CDR3 protein. In the table there are nearly 350,000 distinct CDR3 sequences, roughly 21% of which are singletons. Sequencing was performed on peripheral blood mononuclear cells (PBMCs), taken when the disease was refractory, from a patient treated with antithyroid drugs. These receptors were collected from a female donor with Graves disease. The CDR3 runs from the conserved cysteine through the conserved F or W. D genes are given only for firm matches. Rows give clone size only sometimes, using once, few, many, or a class for an expanded clone.

v_call	clone_size	d_call	j_call	cdr3_aa	cdr3_nt
TRBV27	few	.	TRBJ2-5	CASGRIRETQYF	TGTGCCAGCGGGAGAATCAGGGAGACCCAGTACTTC
TRBV15	few	TRBD1	TRBJ1-2	CATSRDRTGANYGYTF	TGTGCCACCAGCAGAGATAGAACAGGGGCTAACTATGGCTACACCTTC
TRBV28	.	.	TRBJ2-7	CASSSGNDYEQYF	TGTGCCAGCAGTTCAGGGAATGATTACGAGCAGTACTTC
TRBV11-2	many	.	TRBJ1-4	CASSKTGGNEKLFF	TGTGCCAGCAGCAAAACCGGGGGGAATGAAAAACTGTTTTTT
TRBV12-3/TRBV12-4	many	TRBD1	TRBJ1-1	CASSPTGGLNTEAFF	TGTGCCAGCAGCCCCACAGGGGGTTTGAACACTGAAGCTTTCTTT
TRBV2	once	TRBD1	TRBJ2-3	CASSRQGQADTQYF	TGTGCCAGCAGCCGACAGGGGCAGGCAGATACGCAGTATTTT
TRBV25-1	.	.	TRBJ2-7	CASRSTGRAREQYF	TGTGCCAGCCGCAGCACCGGGAGAGCCCGCGAGCAGTACTTC
TRBV30	many	.	TRBJ1-2	CAWGGVGRGTNGYTF	TGTGCCTGGGGAGGGGTCGGTCGCGGAACCAATGGCTACACCTTC
TRBV5-1	many	.	TRBJ1-1	CASSKTDSLNTEAFF	TGCGCCAGCAGCAAGACGGACAGCCTAAACACTGAAGCTTTCTTT
TRBV30	.	.	TRBJ2-7	CAWVKDGTYEQYF	TGTGCCTGGGTTAAGGACGGGACCTACGAGCAGTACTTC
TRBV5-6	.	.	TRBJ1-1	CASSLNWDRRRGAFF	TGTGCCAGCAGCTTAAATTGGGACCGACGGAGGGGAGCTTTCTTT
TRBV29-1	.	.	TRBJ2-7	CSVARLTGNEQYF	TGCAGCGTCGCCCGCCTGACAGGTAACGAGCAGTACTTC
TRBV3-1	many	.	TRBJ1-5	CASSQGPGNQPQHF	TGTGCCAGCAGCCAGGGTCCGGGCAATCAGCCCCAGCATTTT
TRBV5-4	few	TRBD1	TRBJ1-6	CASSYEDRAGNSPLHF	TGTGCCAGCAGCTACGAGGACAGGGCGGGGAATTCACCCCTCCACTTT
TRBV24-1	.	.	TRBJ2-5	CATRGSGETQYF	TGTGCCACCAGGGGGTCAGGAGAGACCCAGTACTTC
TRBV6-5	many	.	TRBJ1-2	CASSYLTTMYGYTF	TGTGCCAGCAGTTACCTGACTACTATGTATGGCTACACCTTC
TRBV5-5	few	TRBD1	TRBJ2-7	CASSQAPEDRGPPRDSYEQYF	TGTGCCAGCAGTCAAGCCCCCGAGGACAGGGGGCCGCCGCGGGATTCCTACGAGCAGTACTTC